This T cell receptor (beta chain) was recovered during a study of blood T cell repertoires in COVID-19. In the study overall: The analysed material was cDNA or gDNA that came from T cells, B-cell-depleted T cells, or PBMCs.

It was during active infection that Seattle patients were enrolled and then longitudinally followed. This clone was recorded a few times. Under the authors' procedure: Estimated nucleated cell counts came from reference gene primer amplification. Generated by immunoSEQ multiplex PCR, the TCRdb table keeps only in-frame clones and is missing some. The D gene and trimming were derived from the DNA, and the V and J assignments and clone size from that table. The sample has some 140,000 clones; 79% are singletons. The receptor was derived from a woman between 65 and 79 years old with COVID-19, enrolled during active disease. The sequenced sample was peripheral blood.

The CDR3, as DNA: TGCGCCAGCAGCTTGGGGTTGGTCGGTGATACGCAGTATTTT. Its protein product is CASSLGLVGDTQYF. This sequence joins TRBV5-1 and TRBJ2-3, with D unclear. Germline V gene data show CDR1 as SGHRS and CDR2 as YFSETQ. The CDR3 runs to 14 residues. V shed 0 bases and J shed 6 bases, with 11 bases lying between them.